Each of the 9 T cell receptor beta chains below was sequenced from the same sample in a study of CD8 T cells in ankylosing spondylitis. In TCRdb, the 5' RACE reads were re-called with MiXCR into one record per CDR3 protein. This sample yields hundreds of thousands of distinct CDR3 sequences, of which about a fifth are seen a single time; around 3.2% belongs to the top ten. The specimen was blood, either unsorted or a sorted T cell fraction (not recorded which). These receptors were taken from a female donor with ankylosing spondylitis or in good health (not recorded which).

The J gene is TRBJ2-1, the V gene TRBV10-3; 8 nucleotides align to TRBD2. After removal of 2 bases from V and 8 bases from J, the junction contained 8 bases not matched to a gene. Germline CDR1 and CDR2: ENHRY and SYGVKD. The CDR3 has 15 residues. The CDR3 nucleotides are TGTGCCATCAGTGAGAGAGCGGGAGTAGGAGATGAGCAGTTCTTC. This gives the protein CAISERAGVGDEQFF.

This clonotype was counted ten times or more. The J gene is TRBJ2-7, the V gene TRBV7-2; 9 nucleotides match TRBD1. Trimming cost V 5 bases and J 5 bases; bases outside gene matches: 4. CDR1 is SGHTA and CDR2 is FQGNSA in the germline V gene. This CDR3 is 13 amino acids long. CDR3 loop: CASSIRQGDEQYF. The CDR3 nucleotides are TGTGCCAGCAGCATCCGACAGGGGGACGAGCAGTACTTC. The full variable domain, its missing parts supplied by reference TRBV7-2 and TRBJ2-7, is GAGVSQSPSNKVTEKGKDVELRCDPISGHTALYWYRQSLGQGLEFLIYFQGNSAPDKSGLPSDRFSAERTGGSVSTLTIQRTQQEDSAVYLCASSIRQGDEQYFGPGTRLTVT.

This clonotype was picked up a small number of times. This chain links TRBV6-1 with TRBJ2-7; the D is unclear. V lost 8 bases and J 0 bases, leaving 17 bases between the germline ends. Germline CDR1 is MNHNS and CDR2 is SASEGT. The CDR3 length is 15 residues. In nucleotides, the CDR3 is TGTGCCAGCTCATTGACCGGAACCGACTCCTACGAGCAGTACTTC. This codes for CASSLTGTDSYEQYF.

This clonotype turned up a few times. The V and J genes are TRBV25-1 and TRBJ2-5, with 10 nucleotides matching TRBD1. Germline CDR1 reads MGHDK; CDR2 reads SYGVNS. The CDR3 runs 16 residues. Unmatched junction bases numbered 3, after V lost 0 bases and J lost 2 bases. CDR3 DNA sequence: TGTGCCAGCAGTGAATATAGGACAGGGGGTCAAGAGACCCAGTACTTC. As protein: CASSEYRTGGQETQYF.

This clonotype was detected only a few times. The CDR3 region is CASSFDGSEQYF. The CDR3 DNA reads as TGTGCCAGCAGTTTTGATGGGTCCGAGCAGTACTTC. This sequence joins TRBV12-3 or TRBV12-4 and TRBJ2-7; D not resolved. Trimming pared 3 bases from V and 6 bases from J, leaving 9 bases between. The CDR3 is made up of 12 amino acids.

V usage is TRBV20-1 and J usage is TRBJ2-5; 13 nucleotides match TRBD2. This CDR3 is 15 amino acids long. The trim removed 5 bases at V and 4 bases at J, leaving 7 bases unmatched. CDR1 is DFQATT and CDR2 is SNEGSKA in the germline V gene (reference sequence). CDR3 residues: CSAAPGLAGVETQYF. The CDR3 DNA is TGCAGTGCTGCCCCCGGACTAGCGGGAGTAGAGACCCAGTACTTC.

This clonotype was seen only once. This chain joins TRBV3-1 and TRBJ1-1, with no clear D. The germline CDR1 and CDR2 sequences are LGHDT and YNNKEL (reference sequence). There are 12 residues in the CDR3. V was shortened by 1 base and J by 12 bases, with 12 bases between the two germline ends. CDR3 nucleotide sequence: TGTGCCAGCAGCCAAGTACCACCCCAGACTTTCTTT. Amino acids: CASSQVPPQTFF.

This rearrangement joins TRBV12-3 or TRBV12-4 to TRBJ2-7, with D uncertain. V gave up 3 bases and J gave up 2 bases, with 11 bases separating them. The CDR3 contains 14 residues. CDR3 region: CASSFGVIPYEQYF. In DNA form, the CDR3 reads TGTGCCAGCAGTTTTGGGGTTATCCCCTACGAGCAGTACTTC.

A few counts support this clonotype. V gene TRBV6-5 combines with J gene TRBJ2-1; TRBD1 agrees at 7 bases. The CDR3 runs 15 residues. V was pared by 4 bases and J by 0 bases, with 3 bases of the junction left unmatched. The germline V gene has CDR1 MNHEY and CDR2 SVGAGI. The chain's CDR3 is CASSWGTDSYNEQFF. The CDR3 nucleotides are TGTGCCAGCAGTTGGGGGACAGACTCCTACAATGAGCAGTTCTTC.